Following are 5 T cell receptor beta chains from one sample sequenced in a study of blood T cell repertoires in COVID-19 (dated by TCRdb to 2020 to 2022). Library generation was performed with the immunoSEQ multiplex PCR assay. Not all clones reach the TCRdb copy of this immuneACCESS table, which keeps in-frame sequences only. Checked studies attribute under half of the gap to unresolved V genes and leave the rest unexplained. This sample comprises some 250,000 clones, around 84% of them detected only once. Clones ranked in the top ten supply around 4% of the sample. The specimen was peripheral blood. All receptors come from a man in his sixties with acute or convalescent COVID-19.

V is TRBV12-3 or TRBV12-4 and J is TRBJ1-1; possibly TRBD1 for D (6 bases). V was pared by 7 bases and J by 7 bases, with 13 bases between. The CDR3 consists of 12 residues. The CDR3 DNA is TGTGCCAGCACCCTGGGGGCGGGTGAAGCTTTCTTT. It codes for CASTLGAGEAFF.

The V call is TRBV19, the J call TRBJ1-5; 9 bases align to TRBD1. The trim removed 5 bases at V and 2 bases at J, leaving 4 bases unmatched. The CDR3 length is 15 residues. Germline CDR1 and CDR2: LNHDA and SQIVND (reference sequence). CDR3 in amino acids: CASSLRQGGNQPQHF. The CDR3 DNA sequence: TGTGCCAGTAGTTTGAGACAGGGGGGCAATCAGCCCCAGCATTTT.

This chain uses TRBV6-2 or TRBV6-3 with TRBJ2-7; weak D call: TRBD2 (6 bases). CDR3 length: 15 residues. V was cut by 7 bases and J by 4 bases, with 20 bases left in between. Germline CDR1 and CDR2: MNHEY and SVGEGT. The CDR3 region is CASTPLTRGAYEQYF. The CDR3 nucleotides are TGTGCCAGCACCCCCCTGACTAGAGGGGCTTACGAGCAGTACTTC.

This clone was seen a few times. Germline is not matched at one junction end, which may reflect a read error. The rearrangement uses TRBV28 and TRBJ2-6, with D possibly matching TRBD2 (5 bases). The CDR3 consists of 16 residues. The germline V gene encodes CDR1 MDHEN and CDR2 SYDVKM. CDR3 nucleotides: TGTGCCAGCAGTTTCGGCCAGGACTCTGGTGCCAACGTCCTGACTTTC. Translation gives CASSFGQDSGANVLTF.

The chain carries TRBV28 and TRBJ1-2; tentatively, D is TRBD1 (6 bases). The CDR3 runs 14 residues. From germline, CDR1 is MDHEN and CDR2 SYDVKM. V was cut by 7 bases and J by 6 bases, with 18 bases left in between. The CDR3 DNA follows: TGTGCCAGCACCGATACCGGGACACCTCATGGCTACACCTTC. The encoded protein is CASTDTGTPHGYTF.